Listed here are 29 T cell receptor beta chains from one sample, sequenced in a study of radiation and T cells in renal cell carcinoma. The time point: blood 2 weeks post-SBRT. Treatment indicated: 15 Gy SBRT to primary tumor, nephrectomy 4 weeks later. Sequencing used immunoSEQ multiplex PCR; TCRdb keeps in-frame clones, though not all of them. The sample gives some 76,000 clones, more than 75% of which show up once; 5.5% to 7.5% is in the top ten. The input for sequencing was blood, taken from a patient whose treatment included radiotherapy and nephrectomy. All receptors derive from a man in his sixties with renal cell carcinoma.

The CDR3 loop is CASSYTGDGYTF. CDR3 DNA: TGTGCCAGCAGTTACACAGGGGATGGCTACACCTTC. This chain joins TRBV6-5 and TRBJ1-2; 7 nucleotides match TRBD1. After removal of 2 bases from V and 6 bases from J, the junction contained 0 bases not matched to a gene. The CDR3 totals 12 residues. In germline, CDR1 is MNHEY, CDR2 SVGAGI.

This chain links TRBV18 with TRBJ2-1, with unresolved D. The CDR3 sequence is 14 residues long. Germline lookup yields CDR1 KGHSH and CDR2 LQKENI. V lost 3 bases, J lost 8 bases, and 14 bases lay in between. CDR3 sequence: CASSPVRARDEQFF. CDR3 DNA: TGTGCCAGCTCACCGGTCCGAGCTAGGGATGAGCAGTTCTTC.

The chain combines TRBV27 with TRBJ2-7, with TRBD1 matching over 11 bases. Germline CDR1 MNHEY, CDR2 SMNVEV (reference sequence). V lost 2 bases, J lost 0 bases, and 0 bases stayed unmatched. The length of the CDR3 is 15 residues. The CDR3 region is CASSLGTGGSYEQYF. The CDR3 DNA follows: TGTGCCAGCAGTTTAGGGACAGGGGGCTCCTACGAGCAGTACTTC.

CDR3 in amino acids: CASSRADYGYTF. CDR3 nucleotides: TGTGCCAGCAGTCGGGCCGACTATGGCTACACCTTC. The chain uses TRBV6-6 and TRBJ1-2; D ambiguous. The ends were cut back, 5 bases at V and 3 bases at J, with 7 bases in the middle. Germline CDR1 reads MNHNY; CDR2 reads SVGAGI (reference sequence). CDR3 length: 12 residues.

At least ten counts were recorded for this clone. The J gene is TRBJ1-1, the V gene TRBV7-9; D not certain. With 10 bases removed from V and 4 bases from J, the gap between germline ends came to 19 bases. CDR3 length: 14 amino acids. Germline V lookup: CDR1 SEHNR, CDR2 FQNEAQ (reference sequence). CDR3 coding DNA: TGTGCCACCCTCAACCGTAGGGCTGGCACTGAAGCTTTCTTT. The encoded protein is CATLNRRAGTEAFF.

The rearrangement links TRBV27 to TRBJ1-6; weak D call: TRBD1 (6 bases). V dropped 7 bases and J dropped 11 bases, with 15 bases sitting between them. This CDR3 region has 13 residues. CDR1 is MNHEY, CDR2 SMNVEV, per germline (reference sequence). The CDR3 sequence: CASTEGVSPPLHF. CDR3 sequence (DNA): TGTGCCAGCACCGAGGGGGTTTCGCCACCCCTCCACTTT.

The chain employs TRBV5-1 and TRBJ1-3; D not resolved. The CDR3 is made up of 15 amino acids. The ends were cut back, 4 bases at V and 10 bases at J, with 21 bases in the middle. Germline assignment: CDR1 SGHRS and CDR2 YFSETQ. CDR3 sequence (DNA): TGCGCCAGCAGCCCGAGGACGGGTGGTCTAGGAACCATATATTTT. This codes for CASSPRTGGLGTIYF.

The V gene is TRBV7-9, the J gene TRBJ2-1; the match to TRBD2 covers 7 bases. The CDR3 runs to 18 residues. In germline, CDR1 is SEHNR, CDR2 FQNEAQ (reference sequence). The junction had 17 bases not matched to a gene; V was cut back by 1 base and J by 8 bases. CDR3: CASSLVMGRGGSTDEQFF. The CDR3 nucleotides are TGTGCCAGCAGCTTAGTTATGGGTCGCGGCGGGAGTACGGATGAGCAGTTCTTC.

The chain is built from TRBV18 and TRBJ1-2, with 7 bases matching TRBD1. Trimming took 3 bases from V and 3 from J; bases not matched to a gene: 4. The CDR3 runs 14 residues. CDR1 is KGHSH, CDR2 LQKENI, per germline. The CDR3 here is CASSPGDSDYGYTF. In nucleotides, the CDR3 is TGTGCCAGCTCACCGGGGGACAGCGACTATGGCTACACCTTC. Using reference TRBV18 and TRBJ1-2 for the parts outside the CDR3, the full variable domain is NAGVMQNPRHLVRRRGQEARLRCSPMKGHSHVYWYRQLPEEGLKFMVYLQKENIIDESGMPKERFSAEFPKEGPSILRIQQVVRGDSAAYFCASSPGDSDYGYTFGSGTRLTVV.

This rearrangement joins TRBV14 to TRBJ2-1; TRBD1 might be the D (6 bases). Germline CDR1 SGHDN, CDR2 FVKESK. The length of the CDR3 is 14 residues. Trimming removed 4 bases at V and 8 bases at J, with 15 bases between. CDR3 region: CASSLRTAVHEQFF. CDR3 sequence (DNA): TGTGCCAGCAGCCTTCGGACAGCAGTCCATGAGCAGTTCTTC.

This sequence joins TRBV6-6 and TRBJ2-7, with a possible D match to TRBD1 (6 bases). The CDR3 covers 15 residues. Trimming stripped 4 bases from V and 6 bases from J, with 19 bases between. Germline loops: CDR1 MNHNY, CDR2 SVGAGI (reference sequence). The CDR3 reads CASSFLSDRFGEQYF. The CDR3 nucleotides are TGTGCCAGCAGTTTTCTGAGCGACAGGTTTGGCGAGCAGTACTTC.

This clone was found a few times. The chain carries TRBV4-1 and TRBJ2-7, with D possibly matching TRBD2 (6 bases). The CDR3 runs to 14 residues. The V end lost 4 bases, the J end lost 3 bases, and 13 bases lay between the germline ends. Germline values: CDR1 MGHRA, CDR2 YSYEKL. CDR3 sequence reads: CASSLPGSGYEQYF. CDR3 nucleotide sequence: TGCGCCAGCAGCCTCCCGGGTAGCGGCTACGAGCAGTACTTC.

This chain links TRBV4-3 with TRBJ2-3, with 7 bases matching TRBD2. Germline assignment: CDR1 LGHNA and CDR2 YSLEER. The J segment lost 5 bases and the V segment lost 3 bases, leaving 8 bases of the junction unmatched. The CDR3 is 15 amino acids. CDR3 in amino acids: CASSQLGEGQDTQYF. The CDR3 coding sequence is TGCGCCAGCAGCCAGCTGGGGGAGGGCCAAGATACGCAGTATTTT.

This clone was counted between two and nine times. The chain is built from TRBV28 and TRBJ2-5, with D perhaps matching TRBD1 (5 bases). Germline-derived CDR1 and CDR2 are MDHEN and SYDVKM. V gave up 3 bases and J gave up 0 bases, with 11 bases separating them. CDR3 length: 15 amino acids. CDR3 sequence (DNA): TGTGCCAGCAGTTTGGGGCCACAGTACCAAGAGACCCAGTACTTC. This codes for CASSLGPQYQETQYF.

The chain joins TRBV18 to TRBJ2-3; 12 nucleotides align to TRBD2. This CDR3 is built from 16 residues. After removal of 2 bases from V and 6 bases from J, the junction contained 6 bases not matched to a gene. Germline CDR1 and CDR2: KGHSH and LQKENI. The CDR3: CASSPEETSGSDTQYF. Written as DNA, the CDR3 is TGTGCCAGCTCACCAGAGGAGACTAGCGGGAGTGATACGCAGTATTTT.

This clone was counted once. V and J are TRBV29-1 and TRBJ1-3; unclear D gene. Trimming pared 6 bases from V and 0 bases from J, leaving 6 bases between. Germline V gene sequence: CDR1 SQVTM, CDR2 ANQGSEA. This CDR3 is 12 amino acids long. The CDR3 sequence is CSVTNSGNTIYF. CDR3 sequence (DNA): TGCAGCGTCACAAACTCTGGAAACACCATATATTTT.

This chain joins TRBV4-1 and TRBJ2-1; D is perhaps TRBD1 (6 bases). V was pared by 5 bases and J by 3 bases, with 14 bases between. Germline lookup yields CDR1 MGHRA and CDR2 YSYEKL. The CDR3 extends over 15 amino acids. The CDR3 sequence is CASSEGTQIYNEQFF. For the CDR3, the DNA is TGCGCCAGCAGCGAAGGGACACAGATCTACAATGAGCAGTTCTTC.

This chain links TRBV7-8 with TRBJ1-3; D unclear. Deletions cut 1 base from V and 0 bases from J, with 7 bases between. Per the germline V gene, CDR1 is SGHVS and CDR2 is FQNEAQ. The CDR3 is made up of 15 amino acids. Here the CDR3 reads CASSLVAVSGNTIYF. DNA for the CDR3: TGTGCCAGCAGCTTAGTGGCAGTCTCTGGAAACACCATATATTTT.

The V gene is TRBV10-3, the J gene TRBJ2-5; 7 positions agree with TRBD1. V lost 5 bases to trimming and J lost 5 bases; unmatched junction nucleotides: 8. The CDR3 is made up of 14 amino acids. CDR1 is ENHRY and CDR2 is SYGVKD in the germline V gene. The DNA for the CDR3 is TGTGCCATCAGTCGGGACAGCGGCGGCGAGACCCAGTACTTC. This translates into CAISRDSGGETQYF.

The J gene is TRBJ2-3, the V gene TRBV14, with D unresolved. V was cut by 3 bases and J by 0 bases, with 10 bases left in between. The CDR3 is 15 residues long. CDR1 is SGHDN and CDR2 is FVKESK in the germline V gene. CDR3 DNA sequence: TGTGCCAGCAGCCACATAGGAGAAAGCACAGATACGCAGTATTTT. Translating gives CASSHIGESTDTQYF. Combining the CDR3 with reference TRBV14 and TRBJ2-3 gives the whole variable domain EAGVTQFPSHSVIEKGQTVTLRCDPISGHDNLYWYRRVMGKEIKFLLHFVKESKQDESGMPNNRFLAERTGGTYSTLKVQPAELEDSGVYFCASSHIGESTDTQYFGPGTRLTVL.

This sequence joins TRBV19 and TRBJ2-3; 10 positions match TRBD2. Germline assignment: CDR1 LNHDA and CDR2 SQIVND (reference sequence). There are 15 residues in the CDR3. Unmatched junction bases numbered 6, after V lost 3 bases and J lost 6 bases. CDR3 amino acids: CASSMGLAGADTQYF. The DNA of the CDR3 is TGTGCCAGTAGTATGGGGCTAGCGGGAGCGGATACGCAGTATTTT.

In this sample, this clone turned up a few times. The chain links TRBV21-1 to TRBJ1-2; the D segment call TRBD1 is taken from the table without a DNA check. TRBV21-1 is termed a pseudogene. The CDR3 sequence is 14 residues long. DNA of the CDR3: TGTGCCAGCAGTTCACGGGACAGGAGGTATGGCTACACCTTC. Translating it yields CASSSRDRRYGYTF.

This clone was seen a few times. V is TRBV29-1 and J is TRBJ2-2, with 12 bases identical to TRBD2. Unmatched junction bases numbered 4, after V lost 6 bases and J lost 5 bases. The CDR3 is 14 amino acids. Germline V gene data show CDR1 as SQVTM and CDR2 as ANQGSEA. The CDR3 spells CSVSTSGGTGELFF. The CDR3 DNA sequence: TGCAGCGTATCGACTAGCGGGGGAACCGGGGAGCTGTTTTTT.

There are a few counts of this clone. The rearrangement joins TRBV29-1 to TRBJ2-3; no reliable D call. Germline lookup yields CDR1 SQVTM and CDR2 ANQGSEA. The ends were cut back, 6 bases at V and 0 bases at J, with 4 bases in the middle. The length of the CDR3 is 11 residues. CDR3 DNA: TGCAGCGTCCTGAGCACAGATACGCAGTATTTT. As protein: CSVLSTDTQYF.

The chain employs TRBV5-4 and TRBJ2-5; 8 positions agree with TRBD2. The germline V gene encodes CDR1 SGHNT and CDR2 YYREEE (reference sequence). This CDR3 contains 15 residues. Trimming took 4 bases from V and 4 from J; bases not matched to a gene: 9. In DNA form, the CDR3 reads TGTGCCAGCAGCCTACAGCCCCTAGCGGGAGAGACCCAGTACTTC. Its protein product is CASSLQPLAGETQYF.

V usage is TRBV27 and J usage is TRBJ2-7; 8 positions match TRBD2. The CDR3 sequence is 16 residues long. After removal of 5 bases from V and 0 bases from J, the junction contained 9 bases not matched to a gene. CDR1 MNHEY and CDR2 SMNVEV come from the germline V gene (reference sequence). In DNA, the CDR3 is TGTGCCAGCAGTCCCACCCGTACTAGCGGCTCCTACGAGCAGTACTTC. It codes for CASSPTRTSGSYEQYF.

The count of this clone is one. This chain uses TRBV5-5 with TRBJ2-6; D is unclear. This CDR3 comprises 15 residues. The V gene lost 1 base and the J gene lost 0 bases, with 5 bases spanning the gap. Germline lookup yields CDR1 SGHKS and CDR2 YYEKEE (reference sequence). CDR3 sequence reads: CASSLWGSGANVLTF. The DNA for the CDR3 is TGTGCCAGCAGCTTGTGGGGCTCTGGGGCCAACGTCCTGACTTTC. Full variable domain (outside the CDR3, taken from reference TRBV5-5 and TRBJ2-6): DAGVTQSPTHLIKTRGQQVTLRCSPISGHKSVSWYQQVLGQGPQFIFQYYEKEERGRGNFPDRFSARQFPNYSSELNVNALLLGDSALYLCASSLWGSGANVLTFGAGSRLTVL.

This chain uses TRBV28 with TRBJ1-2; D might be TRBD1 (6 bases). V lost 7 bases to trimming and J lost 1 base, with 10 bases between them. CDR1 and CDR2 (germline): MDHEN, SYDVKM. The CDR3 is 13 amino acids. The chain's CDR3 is CASTSGVNYGYTF. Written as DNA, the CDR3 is TGTGCCAGCACTTCAGGGGTTAACTATGGCTACACCTTC.

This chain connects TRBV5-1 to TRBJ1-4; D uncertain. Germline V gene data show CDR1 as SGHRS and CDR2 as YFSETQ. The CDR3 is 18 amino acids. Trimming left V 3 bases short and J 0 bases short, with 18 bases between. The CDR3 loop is CASSSPPGPTATNEKLFF. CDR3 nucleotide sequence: TGCGCCAGCAGCTCCCCCCCCGGACCCACGGCAACTAATGAAAAACTGTTTTTT.